The subject of this entry is one T cell receptor beta chain. The antigen this receptor binds is unknown. It has no much larger one-base neighbor in the sample; base qualities were not kept. This record comes from a study of T cells after yellow fever vaccination (dated by TCRdb to about 2019). Background on the whole study: The SMART-Seq v4 Ultra Low Input RNA kit was used to prepare libraries from fractions with low cell numbers. To follow T-cell clones before and after primary and booster YFV17D yellow fever vaccination, bulk TCR alpha and beta repertoires were sequenced over time. Two healthy male donors, one aged 18 to 30 and one aged 30 to 40 years, made up the cohort. Bulk PBMC replicates and cell subsets were isolated from blood drawn at multiple timepoints before and after both primary and secondary immunization.

These reads were obtained on an Illumina NovaSeq 6000. TCR cDNA was made using 5'RACE template switching, a step that added a universal primer site and unique molecular identifiers. cDNA synthesis was primed from both the TCR alpha and TCR beta constant segments. Libraries were amplified in two PCR steps, with sample barcodes and sequencing adapters added in the second step. Sequencing of the libraries was done on either Illumina HiSeq 2500 (2x100 bp) or NovaSeq (2x150 bp). As for the authors' bioinformatics: MIGEC handled demultiplexing of reads and collapsing into UMI consensus sequences, while MiXCR performed V(D)J alignment. Using edgeR on replicate PBMC samples, clonotypes were called vaccine-responding if FDR was below 0.01 and the log2 fold change was above 5 up to day 15. Each bulk clonotype received a CD4 or CD8 identity based on whether the sequenced CD4 or CD8 repertoire contained that clonotype at higher abundance. Starting from the raw public reads, TCRdb applied fastp trimming at Q25, assembled clones with MiXCR and retained in-frame beta chains. Rows are unified per CDR3 protein, each entry keeping the most common DNA and genes. The V and J calls, along with clone size, are taken from TCRdb and not from the paper's own processing. For this sample there are some 400,000 distinct CDR3 sequences; around 20% appear just once. Of the sample, about a sixth falls within the top ten clones.

The study at large found these results: Most clones expanded after primary vaccination were re-detected after the booster (around 96% of CD4 and roughly 87% of CD8), suggesting broad memory maintenance. The secondary T-cell response was weaker than the primary response but faster, peaking on day 5 instead of day 15. Because the study included only two donors, the extent to which the findings can be generalized is limited. Computational filtering was needed because FACS-sorted repertoires could contain abundant contaminating clonotypes from the bulk population. A small share of clonotypes occurred in both CD4 and CD8 compartments, likely arising from convergent recombination.

Explained via the paper, the treatment or condition label denotes: live attenuated yellow fever vaccine strain. At each blood-draw timepoint, two biological replicates of bulk PBMCs were collected. PBMCs were isolated from peripheral blood using a standard Ficoll-Paque protocol. RNA was extracted with TriZol from bulk PBMCs, CD4 and CD8 fractions, and dextramer-positive and dextramer-negative fractions. The CDR3 spans 15 residues, from the cysteine through the phenylalanine. Only the CDR3 DNA is retained, 45 bases long and in frame from the first base. CDR1 SEHNR and CDR2 FQNEAQ were looked up in the germline V gene (reference sequence). Between the V and J ends, shortened by 3 bases and 1 base respectively, the junction contains 12 bases.

Recombination connected TRBV7-9 to TRBJ1-1, with no D gene named confidently. The receptor was derived from a man in his late teens or twenties who received the YFV17D yellow fever vaccine. The sample consisted of PBMCs, taken before the yellow fever booster vaccination. The CDR3 protein is CASSLEWGRNTEAFF. Here is the DNA: TGTGCCAGCAGCTTGGAATGGGGAAGGAACACTGAAGCTTTCTTT.